This T cell receptor beta chain appears in the sequencing data of a study of cytomegalovirus exposure and HLA in healthy donors. Study results and limitations: Researchers reported in a later analysis that a missense DCLRE1C variant was tied to TCR beta V- and J-gene trimming.

The germline CDR1 and CDR2 sequences are MNHNY and SVGAGI (reference sequence). V shed 6 bases and J 1 base; nucleotides not matched to a gene: 8. The CDR3 has 15 residues. 60 Vbeta and 13 Jbeta primers were used in PCR. The repertoire was sequenced with immunoSEQ multiplex PCR; TCRdb's copy has only in-frame clones and lacks some. The sample lists 150,000 or so clones; 78% were seen once. Concerning this clone itself: The target antigen is unknown.

Material: PBMCs. The chain links TRBV6-6 to TRBJ1-2, with 7 nucleotides matching TRBD1. The receptor's source is a woman aged 40 to 50 in good health and CMV-seronegative. In DNA, the CDR3 is TGTGCCAGCAGGTCAGGGCAGGGGGTTAACTATGGCTACACCTTC. It yields the protein CASRSGQGVNYGYTF.